This TCR beta chain is from a study of control samples from healthy donors and cancer patients (TCRdb year 2020). This clone was found a few times. Its antigen target is currently unknown. No clone much larger than this one lies a single base away; base qualities are absent. Libraries were prepared through the immunoSEQ multiplex PCR assay. TCRdb obtained this table from immuneACCESS and retained in-frame rearrangements with V and J assigned. These tables miss some clones; where compared with another copy, unresolved V genes account for less than half of the shortfall, and the remainder is unexplained. The sample table holds 250,000 to 300,000 clones, of which roughly four fifths were seen once. 10% to 15% of the sample lies in the top ten. Sequences SGHTS (CDR1) and YDEGEE (CDR2) are obtained from the germline V gene. V ends up 3 bases short and J 8 bases short, with an unmatched junction base count of 9. From the cysteine through the phenylalanine, the CDR3 covers 16 amino acids. Only the CDR3 region is kept as DNA, spanning 48 bases read in frame from base 1.

The chain is made from TRBV5-8 and TRBJ1-6; the junction holds 9 bases that match TRBD1. The origin of this receptor is a woman aged 55-75 years with lung cancer. The sequenced sample consisted of PBMCs. CDR3 sequence: CASSWVGTGRHSPLHF. The DNA sequence reads TGTGCCAGCAGCTGGGTCGGGACAGGGAGGCATTCACCCCTCCACTTT.